This TCR beta chain was captured by sequencing in a study of cytomegalovirus exposure and HLA in healthy donors. Study-wide background: From HLA-typed donors, an early data release held around 80 million unique TCRs.

This PCR relied on a set of 60 Vbeta primers and 13 Jbeta primers. The method was immunoSEQ multiplex PCR; TCRdb's version includes in-frame clones alone and lacks a portion of them. The sample yields 180,000 or so clones, around 82% seen once. Concerning this clone: Its antigen is not identified.

Findings of the study overall: Among the CMV-associated chains, three were confirmed in vitro as specific for CMV antigens. A later examination showed that TCR association rates differed by HLA locus, with DRB1 most and HLA-C fewest.

Trimming stripped 0 bases from V and 6 bases from J, with 12 bases between. The germline V gene has CDR1 SGHNT and CDR2 YYREEE (reference sequence). The CDR3 has 14 residues. What was sequenced was PBMCs. The chain employs TRBV5-4 and TRBJ1-2; D is ambiguous. This receptor was obtained from a woman between 25 and 40 years old in good health and CMV-seropositive. CDR3 nucleotide sequence: TGTGCCAGCAGCTTGGAGATTGCCAGCGATGGCTACACCTTC. Translated, it gives CASSLEIASDGYTF. The variable domain in full, with the rest retrieved from reference TRBV5-4 and TRBJ1-2, is ETGVTQSPTHLIKTRGQQVTLRCSSQSGHNTVSWYQQALGQGPQFIFQYYREEENGRGNFPPRFSGLQFPNYSSELNVNALELDDSALYLCASSLEIASDGYTFGSGTRLTVV.